The 24 T cell receptor beta chains in this list originate from one sample, sequenced in a study of blood T cell repertoires in COVID-19 (TCRdb year 2020). Library creation used the immunoSEQ multiplex PCR assay. TCRdb obtained this table from immuneACCESS and retained in-frame rearrangements with V and J assigned. These tables miss some clones; where compared with another copy, unresolved V genes account for less than half of the shortfall, and the remainder is unexplained. Within this sample are 90,000 to 100,000 clones, with over 75% of them counted one time only. The top ten constitute 9.5% to 15% of the sample. Material: peripheral blood. The receptors stem from a human donor in a cohort sampled during active COVID-19.

This clone has more than one count but fewer than ten. V is TRBV7-9 and J is TRBJ2-1; 8 bases match TRBD1. Germline CDR1 SEHNR, CDR2 FQNEAQ (reference sequence). CDR3 length: 12 residues. V lost 5 bases and J lost 15; bases outside the gene matches: 9. CDR3: CASSLGQGLMFF. In DNA, the CDR3 is TGTGCCAGCAGCCTCGGACAGGGTCTGATGTTCTTC.

The rearrangement joins TRBV19 to TRBJ2-1; 11 nucleotides align to TRBD2. The CDR3 is 13 amino acids. CDR1 LNHDA and CDR2 SQIVND come from the germline V gene (reference sequence). Unmatched junction bases numbered 0, after V lost 1 base and J lost 10 bases. Written as DNA, the CDR3 is TGTGCCAGTAGTATAGGGACTAGCGGGGAGCAGTTCTTC. Protein: CASSIGTSGEQFF.

Ten or more counts support this clone. The chain carries TRBV5-1 and TRBJ2-1; TRBD2 matches at 12 bases. The germline V gene encodes CDR1 SGHRS and CDR2 YFSETQ. This CDR3 spans 17 amino acids. V was clipped by 4 bases and J by 6 bases; unmatched bases: 11. Written as DNA, the CDR3 is TGCGCCAGCAGCCTCGACACTAGCGGGGGGACGGTCAATGAGCAGTTCTTC. Amino acid sequence: CASSLDTSGGTVNEQFF.

The gene calls are TRBV4-2 and TRBJ2-2; TRBD2 aligns across 7 bases. The germline gives CDR1 LGHNA, CDR2 YNFKEQ. V trimming: 1 base; J trimming: 4 bases; junction bases outside the gene matches: 6. The CDR3 is 16 amino acids. The CDR3 region has the DNA TGTGCCAGCAGCCAAGTACCGGGAGGTACCACCGGGGAGCTGTTTTTT. Its protein is CASSQVPGGTTGELFF.

This clone has a handful of counts. The rearrangement links TRBV4-2 to TRBJ1-5; TRBD1 agrees at 9 bases. Trimming cost V 0 bases and J 8 bases; bases outside gene matches: 11. Germline CDR1 reads LGHNA; CDR2 reads YNFKEQ. This CDR3 region has 17 residues. The CDR3 DNA reads as TGTGCCAGCAGCCAAGACCCGGCGGGACAGGGTTTAAAGCCCCAGCATTTT. Protein: CASSQDPAGQGLKPQHF.

The chain is built from TRBV7-7 and TRBJ2-3; 10 bases fit TRBD2. The length of the CDR3 is 15 residues. CDR1 is SSHAT and CDR2 is FNYEAQ in the germline V gene (reference sequence). The V and J ends lost 5 bases and 3 bases, in that order; junction bases with no gene match: 5. CDR3: CASSPLAGETDTQYF. Here the CDR3 DNA reads TGTGCCAGCAGCCCTCTAGCGGGAGAAACAGATACGCAGTATTTT.

The rearrangement joins TRBV5-5 to TRBJ1-1; D unresolved. Per the germline V gene, CDR1 is SGHKS and CDR2 is YYEKEE (reference sequence). V lost 4 bases, J lost 1 base, and 14 bases lay in between. The length of the CDR3 is 15 residues. CDR3 DNA: TGTGCCAGCAGCCCAACCCCGAGATCGAACACTGAAGCTTTCTTT. Residues: CASSPTPRSNTEAFF.

This clone was counted a few times. CDR3 nucleotide sequence: TGTGCCAGCAGCCGTCCAGGGATCGGGAACACTGAAGCTTTCTTT. Its translation: CASSRPGIGNTEAFF. The J gene is TRBJ1-1, the V gene TRBV28; D perhaps matches TRBD1 (5 bases). Germline values: CDR1 MDHEN, CDR2 SYDVKM. V shed 6 bases and J shed 1 base, with 15 bases lying between them. The CDR3 length is 15 residues.

This sequence joins TRBV9 and TRBJ2-7; a possible D gene is TRBD2 (6 bases). The CDR3 has 17 amino acids. CDR1 and CDR2 from the germline V gene are SGDLS and YYNGEE. With 0 bases removed from V and 5 bases from J, the gap between germline ends came to 21 bases. The DNA of the CDR3 is TGTGCCAGCAGCGTAGATCTCGGGGGTGGGAGGAACAACGAGCAGTACTTC. This sequence encodes CASSVDLGGGRNNEQYF.

The chain employs TRBV5-1 and TRBJ1-1; possible D gene TRBD1, 5 bases. V was pared by 4 bases and J by 1 base, with 14 bases between. Per germline, CDR1 SGHRS and CDR2 YFSETQ. CDR3 length equals 15 residues. CDR3 amino acids: CASSGSLGGNTEAFF. Written as DNA, the CDR3 is TGCGCCAGCAGCGGGTCGTTGGGGGGGAACACTGAAGCTTTCTTT.

The rearrangement links TRBV6-5 to TRBJ1-2; 8 bases map to TRBD1. J was trimmed by 6 bases and V by 6 bases; bases with no gene match: 12. The CDR3 runs 15 residues. Germline CDR1 is MNHEY and CDR2 is SVGAGI. This chain's CDR3 is CASRRTGRAADGYTF. The CDR3 region has the DNA TGTGCCAGCAGACGGACAGGGCGGGCGGCGGATGGCTACACCTTC.

The DNA for the CDR3 is TGTGCCAGTGCCCCGGGGGTGGGCAATCAGCCCCAGCATTTT. Its protein is CASAPGVGNQPQHF. The rearrangement uses TRBV2 and TRBJ1-5, with D possibly matching TRBD1 (5 bases). Per the germline V gene, CDR1 is SNHLY and CDR2 is FYNNEI. Trimming shortened V by 9 bases and J by 2 bases, and 14 bases separated the two germline ends. The CDR3 covers 14 residues. Based on the CDR3 plus reference TRBV2 and TRBJ1-5, the full variable domain is EPEVTQTPSHQVTQMGQEVILRCVPISNHLYFYWYRQILGQKVEFLVSFYNNEISEKSEIFDDQFSVERPDGSNFTLKIRSTKLEDSAMYFCASAPGVGNQPQHFGDGTRLSIL.

The rearrangement uses TRBV4-1 and TRBJ2-7; 9 bases align to TRBD2. The CDR3 length is 17 residues. The trim removed 1 base at V and 2 bases at J, leaving 9 bases unmatched. The germline gives CDR1 MGHRA, CDR2 YSYEKL. CDR3 nucleotides: TGCGCCAGCAGCCAAGCCCCCCGCGGCGGGAGGGCCTACGAGCAGTACTTC. Translating gives CASSQAPRGGRAYEQYF.

The chain employs TRBV7-2 and TRBJ2-3; no clear D gene. The CDR3 has 13 amino acids. The V gene's germline CDR1 is SGHTA and CDR2 FQGNSA. Trimming shortened V by 3 bases and J by 4 bases, and 8 bases separated the two germline ends. The DNA of the CDR3 is TGTGCCAGCAGCTTTATAGCCGCAGATACGCAGTATTTT. The encoded protein is CASSFIAADTQYF.

The chain carries TRBV21-1 and TRBJ2-2; the D call in the table, TRBD2, was not verified against the DNA. TRBV21-1 is deemed a pseudogene. The CDR3 is 18 amino acids. As DNA, the CDR3 is TGTGCCAGCAGAACGGGACTAGCGGGAGGGCCAAACACCGGGGAGCTGTTTTTT. Protein product: CASRTGLAGGPNTGELFF.

The rearrangement uses TRBV12-5 and TRBJ2-3; no definite D call. Germline V CDR1 and CDR2: LGHNT, FRNRAP. The CDR3 has 13 residues. V gave up 5 bases and J gave up 14 bases, with 20 bases separating them. DNA of the CDR3: TGTGCTAGTGGTCCGCCCGCGGTAGGCCTCTCGTATTTT. It encodes CASGPPAVGLSYF.

This clone was recorded once. This chain links TRBV5-5 with TRBJ2-2; no clear D gene. There are 12 residues in the CDR3. Trimming cost V 2 bases and J 5 bases, with 4 bases left between them. Germline assignment: CDR1 SGHKS and CDR2 YYEKEE (reference sequence). The CDR3 sequence: CASSFSTGELFF. The CDR3 DNA follows: TGTGCCAGCAGCTTTTCAACCGGGGAGCTGTTTTTT.

The chain has TRBV28 and TRBJ2-1; 9 bases are a match to TRBD1. This CDR3 comprises 13 residues. V trimming: 5 bases; J trimming: 9 bases; junction bases outside the gene matches: 5. In germline, CDR1 is MDHEN, CDR2 SYDVKM. CDR3 amino acids: CASSTGGWLEQFF. CDR3 nucleotide sequence: TGTGCCAGCAGTACAGGGGGCTGGCTTGAGCAGTTCTTC.

The chain uses TRBV5-5 and TRBJ1-4; possible D gene TRBD1, 5 bases. V was clipped by 1 base and J by 5 bases, with 9 bases between them. This CDR3 comprises 14 residues. Germline CDR1 SGHKS, CDR2 YYEKEE (reference sequence). The CDR3: CASSLTGRNEKLFF. CDR3 bases: TGTGCCAGCAGCTTGACAGGTCGCAATGAAAAACTGTTTTTT.

J is TRBJ2-7 and V is TRBV6-1; perhaps TRBD2 as D (5 bases). Trimming cost V 2 bases and J 6 bases, with 17 bases left between them. From germline, CDR1 is MNHNS and CDR2 SASEGT. There are 15 residues in the CDR3. CDR3 bases: TGTGCCAGCAGTGAATCCTATGACGGAGGCATCGAGCAGTACTTC. Its protein product is CASSESYDGGIEQYF.

The V and J genes are TRBV7-6 and TRBJ1-1; D gene ambiguous. The CDR3 is 15 residues long. The V gene's germline CDR1 is SGHVS and CDR2 FNYEAQ. V lost 0 bases to trimming and J lost 5 bases, with 13 bases between them. CDR3 protein: CASSLATTGRTEAFF. Here the CDR3 DNA reads TGTGCCAGCAGCTTAGCGACCACGGGGAGGACTGAAGCTTTCTTT.

The chain is built from TRBV19 and TRBJ2-1, with TRBD2 identical over 9 bases. V lost 5 bases to trimming and J lost 0 bases; unmatched junction nucleotides: 5. Germline CDR1 is LNHDA and CDR2 is SQIVND (reference sequence). The length of the CDR3 is 16 residues. The DNA for the CDR3 is TGTGCCAGTAGTGCCGGACTAGCGAGCTCCTACAATGAGCAGTTCTTC. Its protein is CASSAGLASSYNEQFF. The complete variable domain, with remaining parts taken from reference TRBV19 and TRBJ2-1, reads DGGITQSPKYLFRKEGQNVTLSCEQNLNHDAMYWYRQDPGQGLRLIYYSQIVNDFQKGDIAEGYSVSREKKESFPLTVTSAQKNPTAFYLCASSAGLASSYNEQFFGPGTRLTVL.

The chain uses TRBV27 and TRBJ1-1; D perhaps matches TRBD1 (5 bases). The CDR3 contains 12 residues. The germline V gene encodes CDR1 MNHEY and CDR2 SMNVEV (reference sequence). V lost 1 base, J lost 9 bases, and 9 bases lay in between. The CDR3 DNA is TGTGCCAGCAGTTTATTCGGGGGAAAAGCTTTCTTT. This encodes CASSLFGGKAFF.

The rearrangement links TRBV4-2 to TRBJ2-3; no clear D gene. Trimming left V 0 bases short and J 2 bases short, with 9 bases between. The CDR3 has 15 residues. Looked up from germline, CDR1 is LGHNA and CDR2 is YNFKEQ. CDR3 DNA sequence: TGTGCCAGCAGCCAAGATCCTCGTCCCACAGATACGCAGTATTTT. It encodes CASSQDPRPTDTQYF.